Reported below is one TCR beta chain. Its antigen is as yet unknown. There are 15 residues in the CDR3. V shed 7 bases and J 7 bases; nucleotides not matched to a gene: 9. Germline V CDR1 and CDR2: MNHEY, SVGAGI. The sample is drawn from a study of cytomegalovirus exposure and HLA in healthy donors. Researchers ran the PCR with 60 Vbeta and 13 Jbeta primers. As handled by the study authors: Per a later analysis, the number of unique TCR beta chains was approximately 80 million, of which about 11 million were shared. Some clones are missing from TCRdb's copy, which holds only in-frame ones; the method was immunoSEQ multiplex PCR. D and trimming were read from the DNA, whereas the V and J calls and clone size are those reported in that table. Among approximately 100,000 clones listed, approximately 70% were seen once. Notes on the study in general: A later analysis reported that several of the most significant clusters appeared to be linked to common viral pathogens, among them Epstein-Barr virus. Analysis was carried out at a later point, and it linked a missense DCLRE1C variant to TCR beta V- and J-gene trimming.

The rearrangement uses TRBV6-5 and TRBJ2-1; 11 nucleotides line up with TRBD2. This TCR was sampled from a woman aged 50 to 60 in good health and CMV-seronegative. The sequencing sample was made of PBMCs. For the CDR3, the DNA is TGTGCCAGCACCCTTAGCGGGAGGGCCGCAAATGAGCAGTTCTTC. It translates to CASTLSGRAANEQFF.